This T cell receptor (beta chain) was identified during a study of cytomegalovirus exposure and HLA in healthy donors. CDR1 and CDR2 from the germline V gene are SQVTM and ANQGSEA. The V and J ends lost 4 bases and 8 bases respectively, with 11 bases between them. This CDR3 has 11 residues. Only a few counts were recorded for this clone. The table came from immunoSEQ multiplex PCR; TCRdb's copy has only in-frame clones and leaves some out. The sample lists 130,000 to 150,000 clones; more than 85% were seen once. The receptor was isolated from a man between 18 and 29 years old in good health and CMV-seronegative. The V and J genes are TRBV29-1 and TRBJ1-2, with a weak D call TRBD1 (5 bases). What was sequenced was PBMCs. CDR3 coding DNA: TGCAGCGTTGGGCAGGGAAGGGGCTACACCTTC. Translating gives CSVGQGRGYTF.